This entry lists 18 T cell receptor beta chains sequenced from one sample in a study of T-cell reconstitution after alpha-beta-depleted transplantation in children. Unique molecular identifiers were built into the TCRbeta library. TCRdb reprocessed the PCR reads via MiXCR and lists one record per CDR3 protein. The repertoire holds 98,000 or so distinct CDR3 sequences, with approximately 6% as singletons. Sequencing used PBMCs, mostly from graft donor cells, obtained 360 days after TCRalphabeta/CD19-depleted stem cell transplant. These receptors were taken from a male patient aged 2-10 years who had a stem cell transplant for acute lymphoblastic leukemia, so the T cells may come from the graft donor.

This clonotype was recorded at least ten times. The J gene is TRBJ2-1, the V gene TRBV4-3; 14 bases are shared with TRBD2. In germline, CDR1 is LGHNA, CDR2 YSLEER. V lost 1 base, J lost 4 bases, and 3 bases stayed unmatched. The CDR3 covers 17 residues. CDR3 amino acids: CASSQGLAGGPYNEQFF. The CDR3 nucleotides are TGCGCCAGCAGCCAAGGACTAGCGGGGGGGCCTTACAATGAGCAGTTCTTC.

This clonotype was counted many times. The rearrangement joins TRBV6-2 or TRBV6-3 to TRBJ2-5, with 8 bases fitting TRBD2. The CDR3 extends over 16 amino acids. With V trimmed by 8 bases and J by 1 base, 12 bases remained unmatched. The germline V gene has CDR1 MNHEY and CDR2 SVGEGT. CDR3 protein: CASSWQRGPIQETQYF. The CDR3 DNA reads as TGTGCCAGCTCCTGGCAGCGGGGGCCAATCCAAGAGACCCAGTACTTC.

This clonotype has at least ten counts. The chain uses TRBV6-1 and TRBJ2-7; tentatively, D is TRBD2 (6 bases). Per germline, CDR1 MNHNS and CDR2 SASEGT. The CDR3 covers 15 residues. The V end lost 7 bases, the J end lost 0 bases, and 16 bases lay between the germline ends. CDR3 coding DNA: TGTGCCAGCACCTACGGTCGGGGGACCTCCTACGAGCAGTACTTC. Translating it yields CASTYGRGTSYEQYF.

The chain is built from TRBV6-2 or TRBV6-3 and TRBJ1-1, with D tentatively TRBD1 (5 bases). CDR3 size: 16 residues. CDR1 and CDR2 from the germline V gene are MNHEY and SVGEGT. The V gene lost 7 bases and the J gene lost 4 bases, with 22 bases spanning the gap. In DNA, the CDR3 is TGTGCCAGCAATCCAGATCACACAGGTAGCTCCACTGAAGCTTTCTTT. Translated, it gives CASNPDHTGSSTEAFF.

This clonotype was counted at least ten times. The CDR3 region has the DNA TGTGCCAGCAGCCATCGACAGTCCTCTGAAGCTTTCTTT. Its protein product is CASSHRQSSEAFF. The chain joins TRBV7-2 to TRBJ1-1; a weak D match, TRBD1 (5 bases). The V end lost 5 bases, the J end lost 6 bases, and 13 bases lay between the germline ends. The CDR3 spans 13 residues. Germline V lookup: CDR1 SGHTA, CDR2 FQGNSA.

This clonotype was picked up many times. The chain links TRBV3-1 to TRBJ2-3; weak D call: TRBD2 (6 bases). The V gene lost 6 bases and the J gene lost 2 bases, with 12 bases spanning the gap. CDR3 length equals 14 residues. Germline CDR1 LGHDT, CDR2 YNNKEL (reference sequence). CDR3 residues: CASSLSGDTDTQYF. The CDR3 DNA sequence: TGTGCCAGCAGTCTTAGCGGCGACACAGATACGCAGTATTTT.

In this sample, this clonotype turned up many times. The rearrangement uses TRBV12-3 or TRBV12-4 and TRBJ1-1, with D tentatively TRBD1 (5 bases). Between the trimmed V and J ends, which lost 1 base and 4 bases, there was a span of 10 bases. This CDR3 has 14 residues. This chain's CDR3 is CASSLVTGGTEAFF. In DNA, the CDR3 is TGTGCCAGCAGTTTAGTAACAGGCGGCACTGAAGCTTTCTTT.

This clonotype was observed many times. The J gene is TRBJ2-7, the V gene TRBV27; TRBD1 aligns across 9 bases. The CDR3 length is 14 residues. The V and J ends lost 5 bases and 0 bases, in that order; junction bases with no gene match: 2. Germline CDR1 is MNHEY and CDR2 is SMNVEV (reference sequence). CDR3 sequence (DNA): TGTGCCAGCAGTGCGGACAGGGGCTCCTACGAGCAGTACTTC. Translated: CASSADRGSYEQYF.

This clonotype was detected many times. V usage is TRBV20-1 and J usage is TRBJ2-7; no definite D call. Germline V gene lookup returns CDR1 DFQATT and CDR2 SNEGSKA (reference sequence). The CDR3 loop spans 14 amino acids. Trimming took 5 bases from V and 1 from J, leaving 15 bases between them. The CDR3 reads CSAPLFSDSYEQYF. The CDR3, as DNA: TGCAGTGCTCCCCTTTTCAGTGATTCCTACGAGCAGTACTTC.

This clonotype was found many times. The V and J genes are TRBV28 and TRBJ1-1, with 8 bases lining up with TRBD1. The trim removed 1 base at V and 4 bases at J, leaving 5 bases unmatched. This CDR3 has 15 amino acids. CDR1 and CDR2 from the germline V gene are MDHEN and SYDVKM. CDR3 coding DNA: TGTGCCAGCAGTTTATTGGCGACAGGGGCCACTGAAGCTTTCTTT. Protein product: CASSLLATGATEAFF.

This clonotype was detected many times. This sequence joins TRBV9 and TRBJ2-7, with D unresolved. Between the trimmed V and J ends, which lost 3 bases and 2 bases, there was a span of 9 bases. This CDR3 has 13 amino acids. Germline CDR1 reads SGDLS; CDR2 reads YYNGEE. The CDR3 DNA reads as TGTGCCAGCAGCGGCGACGTCCCCTACGAGCAGTACTTC. Protein sequence: CASSGDVPYEQYF.

V is TRBV2 and J is TRBJ1-2; D perhaps matches TRBD1 (6 bases). Between the trimmed V and J ends, which lost 6 bases and 2 bases, there was a span of 10 bases. The CDR3 covers 13 residues. Per germline, CDR1 SNHLY and CDR2 FYNNEI. CDR3 region: CASRVQGNYGYTF. CDR3 coding DNA: TGTGCCAGCAGGGTGCAGGGGAACTATGGCTACACCTTC.

The chain combines TRBV15 with TRBJ1-1; 10 nucleotides match TRBD1. The germline V gene encodes CDR1 LNHNV and CDR2 YYDKDF (reference sequence). Germline trimming cut 2 bases from V and 2 bases from J; bases unmatched to any gene: 17. The CDR3 extends over 20 amino acids. CDR3 sequence: CATSRQPGQGISKVNTEAFF. The DNA of the CDR3 is TGTGCCACCAGCAGACAACCGGGACAGGGGATTAGTAAAGTCAACACTGAAGCTTTCTTT.

This clonotype was seen at least ten times. The V call is TRBV2, the J call TRBJ2-1, with D maybe TRBD2 (6 bases). Trimming took off 2 bases at V and 4 bases at J, with 12 bases between the two ends. Germline V gene data show CDR1 as SNHLY and CDR2 as FYNNEI. This CDR3 is 15 amino acids long. CDR3 bases: TGTGCCAGCAGTGAAAGTAGCGGTATTTACAATGAGCAGTTCTTC. It yields the protein CASSESSGIYNEQFF.

The chain is built from TRBV27 and TRBJ2-2; 8 bases are a match to TRBD1. Germline assignment: CDR1 MNHEY and CDR2 SMNVEV (reference sequence). J lost 2 bases, V lost 5 bases, and 4 bases had no gene match. The CDR3 totals 15 residues. CDR3 nucleotides: TGTGCCAGCAGTACGGGACAGGTTAACACCGGGGAGCTGTTTTTT. It codes for CASSTGQVNTGELFF.

A few counts support this clonotype. V usage is TRBV7-6 and J usage is TRBJ1-2, with TRBD1 as a possible D gene (6 bases). The germline V gene has CDR1 SGHVS and CDR2 FNYEAQ. This CDR3 is 14 amino acids long. Trimming left V 2 bases short and J 6 bases short, with 13 bases between. CDR3 bases: TGTGCCAGCAGCTTAATCAGGGGAAAGGATGGCTACACCTTC. Amino acid sequence: CASSLIRGKDGYTF. Based on the CDR3 plus reference TRBV7-6 and TRBJ1-2, the full variable domain is GAGVSQSPRYKVTKRGQDVALRCDPISGHVSLYWYRQALGQGPEFLTYFNYEAQQDKSGLPNDRFSAERPEGSISTLTIQRTEQRDSAMYRCASSLIRGKDGYTFGSGTRLTVV.

The sample holds many counts of this clonotype. CDR3 bases: TGTGCCATCAGTGACCTTACTAGCGACGAGCAGTACTTC. The encoded protein is CAISDLTSDEQYF. The V and J genes are TRBV10-3 and TRBJ2-7, with TRBD2 matching over 7 bases. The CDR3 consists of 13 residues. The V and J ends lost 3 bases and 5 bases, in that order; junction bases with no gene match: 4. Germline CDR1 ENHRY, CDR2 SYGVKD.

The chain recombines TRBV7-9 with TRBJ2-7; TRBD2 aligns across 8 bases. CDR1 is SEHNR, CDR2 FQNEAQ, per germline (reference sequence). This CDR3 region has 15 residues. The trim removed 5 bases at V and 3 bases at J, leaving 9 bases unmatched. Here the CDR3 reads CASSPGLGERYEQYF. DNA of the CDR3: TGTGCCAGCAGCCCGGGACTAGGAGAGCGCTACGAGCAGTACTTC.